The source of this TCR beta chain is a study of blood T cell repertoires in COVID-19. About the study: Donors in the United States, Italy and Spain gave samples during acute or convalescent COVID-19. Nucleic acid was either cDNA or gDNA, and it came from T cells, B-cell-depleted T cells, or PBMCs.

Individuals aged roughly 18 to 90 years were recruited from about two dozen US areas. Grouping used clinical history reported by participants in a survey and questionnaire. Trimming took off 2 bases at V and 0 bases at J, with 8 bases between the two ends. Germline V gene lookup returns CDR1 KGHSH and CDR2 LQKENI. This CDR3 contains 15 residues. Profiled with immunoSEQ multiplex PCR; TCRdb holds only in-frame clones, not every one. Seen here are 200,000 to 250,000 clones, roughly nine tenths observed once, and the top ten hold under 4%. This clonotype was obtained from a woman between 18 and 29 years old in a cohort exposed to, infected with or recovered from COVID-19 (not recorded which). This sequence joins TRBV18 and TRBJ1-5; TRBD1 might be the D (6 bases). Sequenced sample: PBMCs or T cells enriched from blood (not recorded which). In DNA, the CDR3 is TGTGCCAGCTCACCATCAGGGGTTAGCAATCAGCCCCAGCATTTT. Translation: CASSPSGVSNQPQHF.